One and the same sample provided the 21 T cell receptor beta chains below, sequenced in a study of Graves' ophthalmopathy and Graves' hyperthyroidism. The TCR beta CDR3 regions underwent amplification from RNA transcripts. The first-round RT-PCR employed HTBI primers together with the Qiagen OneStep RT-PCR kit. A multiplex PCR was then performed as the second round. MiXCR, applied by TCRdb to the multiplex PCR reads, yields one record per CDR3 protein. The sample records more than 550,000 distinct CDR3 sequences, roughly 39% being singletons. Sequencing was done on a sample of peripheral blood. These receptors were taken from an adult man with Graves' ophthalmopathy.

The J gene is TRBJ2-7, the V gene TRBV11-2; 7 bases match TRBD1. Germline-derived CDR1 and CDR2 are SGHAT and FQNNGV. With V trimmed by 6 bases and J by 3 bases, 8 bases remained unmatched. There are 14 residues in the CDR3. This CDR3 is CASSYETGNYEQYF. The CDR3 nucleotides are TGTGCCAGCAGTTACGAGACAGGGAACTACGAGCAGTACTTC.

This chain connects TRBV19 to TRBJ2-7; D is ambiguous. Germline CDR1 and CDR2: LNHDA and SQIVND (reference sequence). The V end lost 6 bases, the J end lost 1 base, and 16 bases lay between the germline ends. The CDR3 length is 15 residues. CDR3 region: CASRVGGVPSYEQYF. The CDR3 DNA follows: TGTGCCAGTAGAGTCGGCGGAGTACCTTCCTACGAGCAGTACTTC.

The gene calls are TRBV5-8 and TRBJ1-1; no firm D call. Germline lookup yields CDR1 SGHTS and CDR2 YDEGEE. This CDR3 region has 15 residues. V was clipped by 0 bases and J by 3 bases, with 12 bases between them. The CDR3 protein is CASSLGIVKDTEAFF. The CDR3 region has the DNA TGTGCCAGCAGCTTGGGCATAGTAAAGGACACTGAAGCTTTCTTT.

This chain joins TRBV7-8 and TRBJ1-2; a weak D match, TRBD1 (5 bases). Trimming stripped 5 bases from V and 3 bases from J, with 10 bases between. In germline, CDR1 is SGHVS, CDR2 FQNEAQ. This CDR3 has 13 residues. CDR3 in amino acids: CASSPWGDYGYTF. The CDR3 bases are TGTGCCAGCAGCCCTTGGGGGGACTATGGCTACACCTTC.

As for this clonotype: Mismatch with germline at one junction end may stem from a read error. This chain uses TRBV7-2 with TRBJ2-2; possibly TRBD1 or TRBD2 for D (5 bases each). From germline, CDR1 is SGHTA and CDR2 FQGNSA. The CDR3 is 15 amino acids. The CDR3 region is CASSLAMMGAGELFF. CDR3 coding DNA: TGTGCCAGCAGTTTAGCGATGATGGGGGCCGGGGAGCTGTTTTTT.

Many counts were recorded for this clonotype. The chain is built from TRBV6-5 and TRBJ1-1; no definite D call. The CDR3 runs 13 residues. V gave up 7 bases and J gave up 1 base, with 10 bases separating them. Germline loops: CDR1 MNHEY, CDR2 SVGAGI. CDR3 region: CASMAQTNTEAFF. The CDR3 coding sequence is TGTGCCAGCATGGCCCAGACGAACACTGAAGCTTTCTTT.

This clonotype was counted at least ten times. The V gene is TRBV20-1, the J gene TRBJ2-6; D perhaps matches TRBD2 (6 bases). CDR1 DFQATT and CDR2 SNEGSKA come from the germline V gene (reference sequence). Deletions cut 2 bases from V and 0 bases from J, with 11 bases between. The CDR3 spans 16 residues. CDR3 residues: CSARPGGSSGANVLTF. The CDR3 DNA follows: TGCAGTGCTAGACCCGGGGGTAGCTCTGGGGCCAACGTCCTGACTTTC.

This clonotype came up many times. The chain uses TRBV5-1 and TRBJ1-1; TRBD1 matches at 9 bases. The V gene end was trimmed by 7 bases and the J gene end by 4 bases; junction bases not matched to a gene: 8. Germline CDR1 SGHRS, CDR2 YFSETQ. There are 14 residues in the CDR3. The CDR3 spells CASLPGQGSTEAFF. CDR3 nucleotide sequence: TGCGCCAGCCTGCCGGGACAGGGTAGCACTGAAGCTTTCTTT.

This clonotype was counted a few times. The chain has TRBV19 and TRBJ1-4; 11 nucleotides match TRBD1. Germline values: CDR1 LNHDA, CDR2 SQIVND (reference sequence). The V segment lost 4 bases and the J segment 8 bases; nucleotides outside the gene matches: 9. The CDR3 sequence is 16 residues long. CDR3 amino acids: CASSNLGQGAQEKLFF. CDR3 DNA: TGTGCCAGTAGTAATCTCGGACAGGGGGCGCAGGAAAAACTGTTTTTT.

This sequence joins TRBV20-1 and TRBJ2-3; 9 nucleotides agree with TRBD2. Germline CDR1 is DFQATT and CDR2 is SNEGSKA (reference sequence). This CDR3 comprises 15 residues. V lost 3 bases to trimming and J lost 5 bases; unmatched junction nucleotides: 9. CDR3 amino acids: CSARLPSGEGDTQYF. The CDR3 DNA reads TGCAGTGCTAGGTTGCCTAGCGGGGAGGGAGATACGCAGTATTTT.

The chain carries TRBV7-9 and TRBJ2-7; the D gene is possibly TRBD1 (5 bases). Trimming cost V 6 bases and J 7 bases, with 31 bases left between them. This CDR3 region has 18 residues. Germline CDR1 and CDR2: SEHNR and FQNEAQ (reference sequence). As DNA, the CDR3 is TGTGCCAGCAGTAATAGCAGCTTAGAGTGGACACCAAGTCGGGAGCAGTACTTC. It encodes CASSNSSLEWTPSREQYF. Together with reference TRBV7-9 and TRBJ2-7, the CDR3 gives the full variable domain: DTGVSQNPRHKITKRGQNVTFRCDPISEHNRLYWYRQTLGQGPEFLTYFQNEAQLEKSRLLSDRFSAERPKGSFSTLEIQRTEQGDSAMYLCASSNSSLEWTPSREQYFGPGTRLTVT.

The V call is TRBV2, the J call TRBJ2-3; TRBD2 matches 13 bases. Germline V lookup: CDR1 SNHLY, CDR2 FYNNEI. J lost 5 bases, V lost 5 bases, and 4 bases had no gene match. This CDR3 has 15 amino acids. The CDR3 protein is CASSRTSGSLDTQYF. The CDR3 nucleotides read TGTGCCAGCAGTCGGACTAGCGGGAGTCTAGATACGCAGTATTTT.

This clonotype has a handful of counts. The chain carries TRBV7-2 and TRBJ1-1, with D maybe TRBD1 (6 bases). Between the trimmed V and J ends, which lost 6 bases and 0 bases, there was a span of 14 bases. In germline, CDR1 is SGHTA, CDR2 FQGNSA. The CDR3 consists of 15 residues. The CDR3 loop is CASSKTTGLNTEAFF. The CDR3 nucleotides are TGTGCCAGCAGTAAAACGACAGGTTTGAACACTGAAGCTTTCTTT.

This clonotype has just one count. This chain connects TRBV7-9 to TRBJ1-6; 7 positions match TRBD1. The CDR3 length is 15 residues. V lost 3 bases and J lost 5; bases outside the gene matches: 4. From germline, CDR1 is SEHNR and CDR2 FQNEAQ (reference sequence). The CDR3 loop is CASSFRDSHNSPLHF. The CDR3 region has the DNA TGTGCCAGCAGCTTCCGGGACAGTCATAATTCACCCCTCCACTTT.

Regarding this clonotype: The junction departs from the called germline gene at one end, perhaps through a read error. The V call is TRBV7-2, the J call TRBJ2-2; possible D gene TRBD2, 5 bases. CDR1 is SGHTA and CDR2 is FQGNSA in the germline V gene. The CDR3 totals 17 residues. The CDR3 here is CASSPPLLWAGTGELFF. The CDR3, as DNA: TGCGCCAGCAGCCCACCCCTCTTGTGGGCGGGCACCGGGGAGCTGTTTTTT.

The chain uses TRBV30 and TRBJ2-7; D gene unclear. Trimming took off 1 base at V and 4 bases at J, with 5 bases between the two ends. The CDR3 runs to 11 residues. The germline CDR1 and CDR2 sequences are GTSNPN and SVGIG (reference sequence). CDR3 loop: CAWSGQYEQYF. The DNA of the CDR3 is TGTGCCTGGAGTGGGCAATACGAGCAGTACTTC. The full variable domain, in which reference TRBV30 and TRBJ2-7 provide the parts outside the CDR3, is SQTIHQWPATLVQPVGSPLSLECTVEGTSNPNLYWYRQAAGRGLQLLFYSVGIGQISSEVPQNLSASRPQDRQFILSSKKLLLSDSGFYLCAWSGQYEQYFGPGTRLTVT.

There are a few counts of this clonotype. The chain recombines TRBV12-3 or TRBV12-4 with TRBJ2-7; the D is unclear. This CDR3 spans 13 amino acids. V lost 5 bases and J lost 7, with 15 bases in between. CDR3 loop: CASSNLPGDEQYF. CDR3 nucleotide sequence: TGTGCCAGCAGTAACCTGCCCGGAGATGAGCAGTACTTC.

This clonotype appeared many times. The CDR3 bases are TGTGCCAGCAGTTCTGCAGGACTCCCTAACTATGGCTACACCTTC. Protein product: CASSSAGLPNYGYTF. The chain joins TRBV6-5 to TRBJ1-2; D uncertain. The germline gives CDR1 MNHEY, CDR2 SVGAGI. The CDR3 contains 15 residues. V was shortened by 4 bases and J by 0 bases, with 12 bases between the two germline ends.

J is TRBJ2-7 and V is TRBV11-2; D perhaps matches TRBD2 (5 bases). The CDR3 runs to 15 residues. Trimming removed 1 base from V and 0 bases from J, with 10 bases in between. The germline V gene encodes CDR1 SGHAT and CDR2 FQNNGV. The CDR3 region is CASSLARGHSYEQYF. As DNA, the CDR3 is TGTGCCAGCAGCTTAGCTAGAGGGCACTCCTACGAGCAGTACTTC.

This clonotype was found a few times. The CDR3 is CSAFDYQETQYF. Written as DNA, the CDR3 is TGCAGTGCTTTTGACTACCAAGAGACCCAGTACTTC. The genes are TRBV20-1 and TRBJ2-5; no firm D call. With 5 bases removed from V and 0 bases from J, the gap between germline ends came to 7 bases. This CDR3 region has 12 residues. Germline CDR1 and CDR2: DFQATT and SNEGSKA (reference sequence).

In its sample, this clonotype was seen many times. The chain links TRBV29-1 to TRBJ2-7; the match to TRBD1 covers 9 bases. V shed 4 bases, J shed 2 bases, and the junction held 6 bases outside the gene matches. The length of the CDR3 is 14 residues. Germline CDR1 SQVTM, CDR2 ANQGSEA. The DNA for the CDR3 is TGCAGCGTTGGCCGGACAGGGGTCCCCTACGAGCAGTACTTC. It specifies CSVGRTGVPYEQYF.